This is a list of T cell receptor beta chains from one sample in a study of cytomegalovirus exposure and HLA in healthy donors. The method was immunoSEQ multiplex PCR; TCRdb's version includes in-frame clones alone and lacks a portion of them. The repertoire holds 98,000 or so clones, with 75% to 80% as singletons. Sequencing was performed on PBMCs. The receptors were gathered from a man aged 55 to 69 in good health and CMV-seropositive. CDR3s leave out the opening cysteine and the closing phenylalanine or tryptophan.

v_gene,j_gene,CDR3aa
TRBV30,TRBJ2-5,AWKRSWTSGGTGEKSQETQY
TRBV12-5,TRBJ2-7,ASGLASGRGYEQY
TRBV5-1,TRBJ2-3,ASSLQKSTDTQY
TRBV5-1,TRBJ1-6,ASSTGGYNSPLH
TRBV7-9,TRBJ1-1,ASSLAAGLNTEAF
TRBV5-1,TRBJ1-2,ASSSGASGQGVNYGYT
TRBV27,TRBJ2-1,ASSLPPNEQF
TRBV19,.,ATSPRGNYEQY
TRBV18,TRBJ1-4,ASSSGTGDEKLF
TRBV6-1,TRBJ2-1,ASSVWGQVNEQF
TRBV7-2,TRBJ1-3,ASSLVSGTGVGNTIY
TRBV19,TRBJ1-1,ASSIQGPNTEAF
TRBV19,TRBJ1-6,ASSFPGHSMGSPLH
TRBV30,TRBJ2-1,AWLSGGLSSYNEQF
TRBV7-2,TRBJ2-7,ASSLASTGISYEQY
TRBV7-2,TRBJ2-1,ASSLERRGGPVYNEQF
TRBV6-1,TRBJ2-7,ASSSGYWYEQY
TRBV15,TRBJ2-1,ATSRDRAGRDEQF
TRBV7-9,TRBJ2-2,ASSRTGIFTGELF
TRBV29-1,TRBJ2-1,SVEGAGGGNEQF
TRBV19,TRBJ1-2,ASTGPAGAYNYGYT
TRBV5-6,TRBJ1-2,ASSPAWENNYGYT
TRBV18,TRBJ1-3,ASSPDRSSGNTIY
TRBV5-4,TRBJ1-1,ASRMDGDTEAF
TRBV5-1,TRBJ2-3,ASSLGSLILATDTQY
TRBV6-6,TRBJ2-3,ATKRGTDTQY
TRBV19,TRBJ2-3,ASSLEGGRGGTDTQY
TRBV27,TRBJ2-2,ASSSAGELF
TRBV29-1,TRBJ2-7,SVEGVRDRVPYEQY
TRBV5-4,TRBJ1-1,ASSLEEGGPRIGTEAF
TRBV30,TRBJ1-2,AWSGDRCAPST
TRBV7-9,TRBJ1-3,ASSPRGQGGNTIY
TRBV9,TRBJ1-5,ASTLGGTGGQPQH
TRBV15,TRBJ1-2,ATSSRTGTYYT
TRBV19,TRBJ2-7,ASSFGGRRSYEQY
TRBV5-4,TRBJ2-1,ASNQGGNEQF
TRBV7-2,TRBJ2-7,ASSLEFGRGYEQY
TRBV27,TRBJ1-2,ASSSLGAGGSYGYT
TRBV5-4,TRBJ1-1,ASSQAGATEAF
TRBV5-4,TRBJ2-2,ASSLPGGQGGELF
TRBV30,TRBJ1-6,AWILGAGYDSPLH
TRBV7-8,TRBJ2-7,ASSLGRTGGVYEQY
TRBV6-5,TRBJ2-7,ASSSTGTGQYEQY
TRBV6-4,TRBJ2-1,ASSDSTGGGDEQF
TRBV6-5,TRBJ1-5,ASSLTTGLNQPQH
TRBV6-6,TRBJ1-2,ASSFETTSTYGYT
TRBV25-1,TRBJ2-7,ASMDRAYEQY
TRBV11-3,TRBJ2-7,ASSLRGGYEQY